These T cell receptor beta chains were read from a single sample in a study of cytomegalovirus exposure and HLA in healthy donors. Some clones are missing from TCRdb's copy, which holds only in-frame ones; the method was immunoSEQ multiplex PCR. The data contain a few hundred thousand clones, about four fifths of them singletons. Sequenced: PBMCs. These receptors came from a girl between 2 and 10 years old in good health and CMV-seronegative. Both conserved end residues are part of each CDR3. The D gene is left open where the match is weak. The size of a clone is reported for some rows only, either as once, few or many, or as a class for expanded clones.

d_call,clone_size,v_call,j_call,cdr3_aa,cdr3_nt
NA,few,TRBV5-6,TRBJ1-2,CASSPGGNGGYTF,TGTGCCAGCAGCCCGGGAGGGAATGGTGGCTACACCTTC
NA,once,TRBV11-2,TRBJ2-7,CASSPADLYEQYF,TGTGCCAGCAGCCCAGCGGACCTCTACGAGCAGTACTTC
NA,once,TRBV28,TRBJ2-1,CASRREVRSEQFF,TGTGCCAGCCGCAGGGAGGTTCGCAGTGAGCAGTTCTTC
NA,NA,TRBV6-6,TRBJ1-6,CASSYSWARDSPLHF,TGTGCCAGCAGTTATTCGTGGGCCAGGGATTCACCCCTCCACTTT
TRBD2,NA,TRBV5-4,TRBJ2-2,CASSFLVGGGDGGELFF,TGTGCCAGCAGCTTTCTTGTTGGCGGGGGGGATGGCGGGGAGCTGTTTTTT
NA,NA,TRBV29-1,TRBJ1-5,CSVTYGTPNQPQHF,TGCAGCGTTACGTACGGGACACCTAATCAGCCCCAGCATTTT
TRBD1,NA,TRBV5-1,TRBJ2-7,CASRGDSIYEQYF,TGCGCCAGCAGGGGGGACAGCATCTACGAGCAGTACTTC
NA,once,TRBV29-1,TRBJ2-7,CSVHLTGRGSYEQYF,TGCAGCGTTCACCTGACGGGTCGGGGCTCCTACGAGCAGTACTTC
NA,NA,TRBV5-1,TRBJ2-3,CASSLNLQGNPRGDTQYF,TGCGCCAGCAGCTTGAACCTACAGGGGAACCCGCGGGGAGATACGCAGTATTTT
NA,once,TRBV28,TRBJ2-2,CASSSAGELFF,TGTGCCAGCAGTTCCGCCGGGGAGCTGTTTTTT
TRBD2,once,TRBV5-4,TRBJ2-5,CASSLRTSGSGETQYF,TGTGCCAGCAGCTTGAGGACTAGCGGATCCGGAGAGACCCAGTACTTC
TRBD2,few,TRBV5-1,TRBJ2-1,CASSLLASGKGEQFF,TGCGCCAGCAGCTTGTTAGCTAGCGGGAAAGGGGAGCAGTTCTTC
TRBD2,few,TRBV11-2,TRBJ2-1,CASSARGAGIQYEQFF,TGTGCCAGCAGCGCGCGTGGAGCGGGGATACAATACGAGCAGTTCTTC
TRBD2,few,TRBV6-1,TRBJ2-5,CASSEDVRLAGKETQYF,TGTGCCAGCAGTGAAGACGTCCGACTAGCGGGGAAAGAGACCCAGTACTTC
TRBD2,NA,TRBV5-1,TRBJ2-3,CASSVSGGTTDTQYF,TGCGCCAGCAGTGTCAGCGGGGGGACCACAGATACGCAGTATTTT
TRBD1,NA,TRBV13,TRBJ1-1,CASSIRTGGGPINTEAFF,TGTGCCAGCAGCATTCGGACAGGGGGCGGTCCCATCAACACTGAAGCTTTCTTT
NA,NA,TRBV5-5,TRBJ1-1,CASSPPTANTEAFF,TGTGCCAGCAGCCCGCCGACAGCAAACACTGAAGCTTTCTTT
TRBD2,NA,TRBV28,TRBJ2-2,CASSYILAGGLNTGELFF,TGTGCCAGCAGCTATATCTTAGCGGGGGGCCTGAACACCGGGGAGCTGTTTTTT
TRBD1,few,TRBV19,TRBJ2-7,CASSWDREDRDEQYF,TGTGCCAGTAGCTGGGACAGAGAAGACCGGGACGAGCAGTACTTC
TRBD1,NA,TRBV28,TRBJ1-1,CASSFRGTVGTEAFF,TGTGCCAGCAGTTTCCGAGGGACAGTTGGCACTGAAGCTTTCTTT
TRBD1,NA,TRBV28,TRBJ2-3,CASTLLGRGQGSDTQYF,TGTGCCAGCACCCTCTTGGGGCGGGGACAGGGCTCAGATACGCAGTATTTT
NA,NA,TRBV6-5,TRBJ2-5,CASSNQGQETQYF,TGTGCCAGCAGCAACCAGGGCCAAGAGACCCAGTACTTC
TRBD2,NA,TRBV10-3,TRBJ2-1,CAISLRRTSGSNEQFF,TGTGCCATCAGCCTCCGGAGGACTAGCGGGAGCAATGAGCAGTTCTTC
TRBD1,NA,TRBV5-1,TRBJ1-5,CASSLTGGDQPQHF,TGCGCCAGCAGCTTGACAGGGGGTGACCAGCCCCAGCATTTT
TRBD2,NA,TRBV5-1,TRBJ2-5,CASRKWLFRDSGGEETQYF,TGCGCCAGCAGGAAGTGGCTCTTCCGGGATAGCGGGGGTGAAGAGACCCAGTACTTC
TRBD2,NA,TRBV5-6,TRBJ2-7,CASSSGLDYEQYF,TGTGCCAGCAGCTCCGGACTAGACTACGAGCAGTACTTC
TRBD1,NA,TRBV28,TRBJ1-2,CASSRGQYGYTF,TGTGCCAGCAGTCGGGGACAGTATGGCTACACCTTC
NA,once,TRBV18,TRBJ1-5,CASSPFRGAQPQHF,TGTGCCAGCTCACCCTTCAGGGGAGCACAGCCCCAGCATTTT
NA,NA,TRBV4-1,TRBJ1-2,CASSQEVALNYGYTF,TGCGCCAGCAGCCAAGAAGTAGCTCTTAACTATGGCTACACCTTC
NA,once,TRBV2,TRBJ2-7,CASSEGPEQYF,TGTGCCAGCAGTGAAGGGCCCGAGCAGTACTTC
TRBD1,NA,TRBV6-6,TRBJ1-2,CASSRNMGQSYGYTF,TGTGCCAGCAGTCGAAATATGGGACAGAGCTATGGCTACACCTTC
TRBD2,NA,TRBV5-6,TRBJ2-7,CASRTRRETYEQYF,TGTGCCAGCAGAACGAGGCGGGAGACCTACGAGCAGTACTTC
TRBD2,NA,TRBV16,TRBJ2-1,CASSLAGAISYNEQFF,TGTGCCAGCAGCTTAGCGGGAGCTATCTCCTACAATGAGCAGTTCTTC
NA,NA,TRBV9,TRBJ2-7,CASSPEGAGEQYF,TGTGCCAGCAGCCCAGAGGGGGCGGGAGAGCAGTACTTC
TRBD1,NA,TRBV5-4,TRBJ2-7,CAGSLETGVDEQYF,TGTGCCGGCAGCCTGGAAACAGGGGTCGACGAGCAGTACTTC
TRBD2,few,TRBV19,TRBJ2-2,CASSPTSGVTGELFF,TGTGCCAGTAGTCCGACTAGCGGTGTAACCGGGGAGCTGTTTTTT
NA,NA,TRBV7-6,TRBJ2-3,CASSMTPTDTQYF,TGTGCCAGCAGCATGACTCCCACAGATACGCAGTATTTT
TRBD1,NA,TRBV6-1,TRBJ2-7,CASSERDRRTYEQYF,TGTGCCAGCAGTGAGAGGGACAGGAGAACCTACGAGCAGTACTTC